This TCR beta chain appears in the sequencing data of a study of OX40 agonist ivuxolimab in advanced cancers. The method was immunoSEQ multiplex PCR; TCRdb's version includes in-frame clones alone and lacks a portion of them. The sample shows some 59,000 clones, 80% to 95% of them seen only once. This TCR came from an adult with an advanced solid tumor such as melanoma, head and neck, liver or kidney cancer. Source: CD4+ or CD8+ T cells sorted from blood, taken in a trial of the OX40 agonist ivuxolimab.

This chain's CDR3 is CASSQADIKSYNEQFF. CDR3 nucleotides: TGTGCCAGCAGCCAAGCGGACATTAAGTCCTACAATGAGCAGTTCTTC. The chain couples TRBV14 to TRBJ2-1; D perhaps matches TRBD1 (5 bases). Germline CDR1 reads SGHDN; CDR2 reads FVKESK. V was cut by 1 base and J by 1 base, with 11 bases left in between. This CDR3 has 16 residues.